This passage covers 19 T cell receptor beta chains from one sample sequenced in a study of regulatory T cells in long-lasting Graves disease. Sample time point: persistent/refractory GD, antithyroid drugs over 5 years with positive TRAb. TCR sequences were obtained from RNA taken from PBMCs. Arm-PCR of CDR3 regions and iRepertoire HTBI primers were the basis on which TCR beta libraries were built. TCRdb re-derived calls from the multiplex PCR reads in MiXCR, one entry per CDR3 protein. The sample yields roughly 500,000 distinct CDR3 sequences, about 22% seen once. Source: peripheral blood mononuclear cells (PBMCs), taken when the disease was refractory, from a patient treated with antithyroid drugs. The receptors shown here come from a female donor with Graves disease.

A remark on this clonotype: One end of the junction does not line up with germline, which may come from a read error. This chain joins TRBV14 and TRBJ1-2; TRBD1 might be the D (5 bases). The CDR3 loop spans 12 amino acids. Germline CDR1 is SGHDN and CDR2 is FVKESK. The CDR3 spells CANSLDSYGYTF. CDR3 DNA sequence: TGTGCCAACAGCCTCGACAGCTATGGCTACACCTTC.

This clonotype was observed at least ten times. The rearrangement links TRBV27 to TRBJ1-1; no clear D. V dropped 1 base and J dropped 10 bases, with 13 bases sitting between them. CDR3 length equals 13 residues. The germline V gene has CDR1 MNHEY and CDR2 SMNVEV (reference sequence). The DNA for the CDR3 is TGTGCCAGCAGTTTATATCTAGGACTTGTAGCTTTCTTT. Translated, it gives CASSLYLGLVAFF.

The chain uses TRBV7-6 and TRBJ2-2; TRBD2 matches 7 bases. With 0 bases clipped from V and 2 bases from J, the junction kept 3 bases outside the gene matches. The length of the CDR3 is 16 residues. CDR1 is SGHVS, CDR2 FNYEAQ, per germline. CDR3: CASSLAGGDNTGELFF. In DNA, the CDR3 is TGTGCCAGCAGCTTAGCGGGAGGGGATAACACCGGGGAGCTGTTTTTT.

The CDR3 protein is CGGDRGNEQFF. The CDR3 DNA follows: TGTGGGGGAGACAGGGGAAATGAGCAGTTCTTC. The chain combines TRBV28 with TRBJ2-1, with 8 positions matching TRBD1. Germline loops: CDR1 MDHEN, CDR2 SYDVKM. CDR3 size: 11 residues.

V is TRBV5-1 and J is TRBJ2-2; the match to TRBD1 covers 7 bases. The V gene end was trimmed by 3 bases and the J gene end by 2 bases; junction bases not matched to a gene: 7. CDR3 length: 16 amino acids. CDR1 and CDR2 from the germline V gene are SGHRS and YFSETQ. CDR3 amino acids: CASSWGQQPNTGELFF. The CDR3 nucleotides read TGCGCCAGCAGCTGGGGACAGCAACCCAACACCGGGGAGCTGTTTTTT. Variable domain in full (rest from reference TRBV5-1 and TRBJ2-2): KAGVTQTPRYLIKTRGQQVTLSCSPISGHRSVSWYQQTPGQGLQFLFEYFSETQRNKGNFPGRFSGRQFSNSRSEMNVSTLELGDSALYLCASSWGQQPNTGELFFGEGSRLTVL.

This clonotype was seen many times. The chain carries TRBV28 and TRBJ1-2, with 11 nucleotides matching TRBD1. Germline CDR1 MDHEN, CDR2 SYDVKM. The CDR3 loop spans 16 amino acids. Losses at the gene ends were 6 bases for V and 6 bases for J; bases not matched to a gene: 12. The CDR3 DNA follows: TGTGCCAGCAGCCCCCCACCCGGACAGGGGGCGGATGGCTACACCTTC. It encodes CASSPPPGQGADGYTF.

This clonotype has a handful of counts. V is TRBV18 and J is TRBJ2-7; 7 bases agree with TRBD1. The germline V gene has CDR1 KGHSH and CDR2 LQKENI. After removal of 5 bases from V and 3 bases from J, the junction contained 1 base not matched to a gene. The CDR3 runs to 12 residues. The CDR3 region is CASSTGDYEQYF. The CDR3 region has the DNA TGTGCCAGCTCAACAGGGGACTACGAGCAGTACTTC.

This clonotype was counted a single time. A read error may explain this, as a much larger clone is one base away. The chain carries TRBV28 and TRBJ1-2, with D tentatively TRBD1 (6 bases). Between the trimmed V and J ends, which lost 4 bases and 0 bases, there was a span of 15 bases. Germline V lookup: CDR1 MDHEN, CDR2 SYDVKM. The CDR3 has 16 amino acids. CDR3 residues: CASSSGQTPPNYGYTF. The DNA of the CDR3 is TGTGCCAGCAGTTCCGGACAGACTCCTCCTAACTATGGCTACACCTTC.

V and J are TRBV9 and TRBJ1-4; perhaps TRBD1 as D (5 bases). The CDR3 length is 15 residues. Trimming shortened V by 3 bases and J by 0 bases, and 9 bases separated the two germline ends. Germline CDR1 is SGDLS and CDR2 is YYNGEE. CDR3 nucleotides: TGTGCCAGCAGCGCTCCAGGGACAACTAATGAAAAACTGTTTTTT. Its translation is CASSAPGTTNEKLFF.

The sample holds many counts of this clonotype. This chain connects TRBV7-9 to TRBJ1-1; D call uncertain. CDR1 and CDR2 from the germline V gene are SEHNR and FQNEAQ (reference sequence). The CDR3 length is 13 residues. Between the trimmed V and J ends, which lost 1 base and 11 bases, there was a span of 14 bases. The CDR3 coding sequence is TGTGCCAGCAGCTTAGATACTGACACGCAGGCTTTCTTT. Residues: CASSLDTDTQAFF.

The CDR3 nucleotides are TGCAGCGTTGGACTCATGACAGGGACCACAGATACGCAGTATTTT. Residues: CSVGLMTGTTDTQYF. V and J are TRBV29-1 and TRBJ2-3; TRBD1 agrees at 7 bases. Unmatched junction bases numbered 9, after V lost 4 bases and J lost 2 bases. The CDR3 covers 15 residues. Germline V CDR1 and CDR2: SQVTM, ANQGSEA.

This clonotype was counted ten times or more. This chain uses TRBV7-2 with TRBJ2-5, with 10 bases fitting TRBD2. V shed 5 bases and J 5 bases; nucleotides not matched to a gene: 14. The CDR3 extends over 17 amino acids. Germline CDR1 is SGHTA and CDR2 is FQGNSA. The CDR3 is CASSPPRGAGGQETQYF. CDR3 nucleotides: TGTGCCAGCAGCCCTCCGCGGGGAGCGGGAGGGCAGGAGACCCAGTACTTC.

This clonotype was seen only a few times. Here the CDR3 reads CASSLYVSSYNSPLHF. The CDR3 DNA reads TGTGCCAGCAGCCTGTATGTGAGCTCCTATAATTCACCCCTCCACTTT. The rearrangement joins TRBV5-6 to TRBJ1-6; D is unresolved. The germline V and J ends were trimmed by 4 bases and 0 bases, with 11 bases remaining between them. Germline CDR1 SGHDT, CDR2 YYEEEE. The CDR3 is 16 residues long.

V gene TRBV9 combines with J gene TRBJ1-4; TRBD1 might be the D (6 bases). Germline V gene data show CDR1 as SGDLS and CDR2 as YYNGEE. The V end lost 2 bases, the J end lost 4 bases, and 18 bases lay between the germline ends. The CDR3 runs 17 residues. CDR3 coding DNA: TGTGCCAGCAGCGTGGGGGGACCCAGGGGCCTTAATGAAAAACTGTTTTTT. This encodes CASSVGGPRGLNEKLFF.

The V and J genes are TRBV11-2 and TRBJ2-2, with TRBD1 as a possible D gene (5 bases). The CDR3 extends over 15 amino acids. The V and J ends lost 0 bases and 10 bases respectively, with 15 bases between them. Germline-derived CDR1 and CDR2 are SGHAT and FQNNGV. The CDR3 is CASSLDTGASEELFF. As DNA, the CDR3 is TGTGCCAGCAGCTTAGATACTGGGGCAAGTGAGGAGCTGTTTTTT.

This clonotype occurred many times. The rearrangement uses TRBV28 and TRBJ1-5; 10 nucleotides match TRBD1. Germline-derived CDR1 and CDR2 are MDHEN and SYDVKM. Trimming at V came to 4 bases and at J to 9 bases, leaving 6 bases not matched to a gene. This CDR3 contains 14 residues. In DNA form, the CDR3 reads TGTGCCAGCAGTTCCGGGACAGGGGTCTTGCCCCAGCATTTT. It specifies CASSSGTGVLPQHF.

The chain has TRBV10-3 and TRBJ1-1; D may be TRBD1 (5 bases). Germline V gene sequence: CDR1 ENHRY, CDR2 SYGVKD. With 6 bases removed from V and 8 bases from J, the gap between germline ends came to 13 bases. The CDR3 runs to 12 residues. DNA for the CDR3: TGTGCCATCAGGGGTCAGGGTCAGGAAGCTTTCTTT. Residues: CAIRGQGQEAFF.

The gene calls are TRBV28 and TRBJ2-3; D may correspond to TRBD1 or TRBD2 (7 bases each). This CDR3 has 15 amino acids. Germline values: CDR1 MDHEN, CDR2 SYDVKM. Trimming shortened V by 6 bases and J by 4 bases, and 17 bases separated the two germline ends. The CDR3 sequence is CASSWGRGHPDTQYF. CDR3 DNA: TGTGCCAGCAGCTGGGGGAGGGGGCACCCAGATACGCAGTATTTT.

J is TRBJ1-2 and V is TRBV2; D gene unclear. V was shortened by 7 bases and J by 5 bases, with 14 bases between the two germline ends. Germline assignment: CDR1 SNHLY and CDR2 FYNNEI. The CDR3 totals 13 residues. The CDR3 loop reads CASTIDRMYGYTF. DNA of the CDR3: TGTGCCAGCACCATAGACCGGATGTATGGCTACACCTTC.